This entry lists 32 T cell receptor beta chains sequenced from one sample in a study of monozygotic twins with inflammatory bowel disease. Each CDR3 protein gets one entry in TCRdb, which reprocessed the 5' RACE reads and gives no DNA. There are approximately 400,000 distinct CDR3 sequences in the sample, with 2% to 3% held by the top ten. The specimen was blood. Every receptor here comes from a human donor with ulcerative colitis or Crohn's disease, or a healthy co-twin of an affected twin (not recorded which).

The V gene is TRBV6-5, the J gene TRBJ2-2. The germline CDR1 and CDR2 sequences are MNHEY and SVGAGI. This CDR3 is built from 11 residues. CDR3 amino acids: CASRTAGELFF.

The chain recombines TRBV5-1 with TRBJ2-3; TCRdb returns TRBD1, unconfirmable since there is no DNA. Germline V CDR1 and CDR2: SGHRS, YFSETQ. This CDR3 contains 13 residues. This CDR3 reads CASSLQATDTQYF.

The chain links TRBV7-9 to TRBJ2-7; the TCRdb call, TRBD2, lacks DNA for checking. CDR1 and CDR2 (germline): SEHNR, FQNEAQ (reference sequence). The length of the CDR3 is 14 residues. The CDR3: CASSAVGGVYEQYF.

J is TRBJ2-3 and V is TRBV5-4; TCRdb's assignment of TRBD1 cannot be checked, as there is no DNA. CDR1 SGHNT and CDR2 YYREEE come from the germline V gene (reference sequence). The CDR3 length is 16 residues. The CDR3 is CASQRGVTIHTDTQYF.

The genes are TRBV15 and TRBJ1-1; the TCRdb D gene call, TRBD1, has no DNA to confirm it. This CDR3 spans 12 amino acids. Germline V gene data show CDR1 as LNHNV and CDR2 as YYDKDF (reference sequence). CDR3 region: CATSWDTVEAFF. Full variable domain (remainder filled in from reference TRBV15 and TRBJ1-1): DAMVIQNPRYQVTQFGKPVTLSCSQTLNHNVMYWYQQKSSQAPKLLFHYYDKDFNNEADTPDNFQSRRPNTSFCFLDIRSPGLGDTAMYLCATSWDTVEAFFGQGTRLTVV.

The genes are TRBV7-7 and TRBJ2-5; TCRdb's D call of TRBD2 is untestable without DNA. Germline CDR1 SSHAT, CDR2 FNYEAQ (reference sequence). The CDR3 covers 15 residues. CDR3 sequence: CASSSGLAGGETQYF.

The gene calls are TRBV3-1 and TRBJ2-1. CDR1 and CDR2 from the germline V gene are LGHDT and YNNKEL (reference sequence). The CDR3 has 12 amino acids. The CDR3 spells CASSLMGYEQFF.

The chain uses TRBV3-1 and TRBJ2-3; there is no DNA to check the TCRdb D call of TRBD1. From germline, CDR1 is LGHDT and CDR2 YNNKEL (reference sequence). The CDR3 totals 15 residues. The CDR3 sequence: CASSQEPGGTDTQYF.

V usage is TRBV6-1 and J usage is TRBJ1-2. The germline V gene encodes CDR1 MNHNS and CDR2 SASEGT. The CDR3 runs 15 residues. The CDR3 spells CASSEALSANYGYTF.

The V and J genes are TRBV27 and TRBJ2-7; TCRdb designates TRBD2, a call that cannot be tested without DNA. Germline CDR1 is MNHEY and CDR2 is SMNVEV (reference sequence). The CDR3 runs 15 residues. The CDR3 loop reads CASSLWGVALFEQYF.

This CDR3 reads CASTVTDSQPQHF. V and J are TRBV19 and TRBJ1-5. CDR3 length: 13 amino acids. Per germline, CDR1 LNHDA and CDR2 SQIVND (reference sequence).

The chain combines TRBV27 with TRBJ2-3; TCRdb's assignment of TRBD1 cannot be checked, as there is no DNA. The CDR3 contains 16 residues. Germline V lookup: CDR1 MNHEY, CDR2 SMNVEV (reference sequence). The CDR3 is CASSLLGQGSTDTQYF.

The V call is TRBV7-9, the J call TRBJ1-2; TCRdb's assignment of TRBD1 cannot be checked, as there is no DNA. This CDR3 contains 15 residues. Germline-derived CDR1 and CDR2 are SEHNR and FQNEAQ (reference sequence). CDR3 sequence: CASSLAGRELYGYTF.

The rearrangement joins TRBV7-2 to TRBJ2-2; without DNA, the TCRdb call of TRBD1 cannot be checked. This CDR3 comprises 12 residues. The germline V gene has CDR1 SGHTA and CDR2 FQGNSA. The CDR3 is CASRSAPRELFF.

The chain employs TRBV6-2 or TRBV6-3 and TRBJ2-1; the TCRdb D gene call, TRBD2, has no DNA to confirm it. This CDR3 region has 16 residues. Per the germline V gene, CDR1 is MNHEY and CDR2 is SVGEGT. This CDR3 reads CASSPTRWEGRRSEFF.

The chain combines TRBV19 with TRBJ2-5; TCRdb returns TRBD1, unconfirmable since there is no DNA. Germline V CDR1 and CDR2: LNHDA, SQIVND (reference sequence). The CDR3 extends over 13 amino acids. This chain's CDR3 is CASSTEARGAQYF.

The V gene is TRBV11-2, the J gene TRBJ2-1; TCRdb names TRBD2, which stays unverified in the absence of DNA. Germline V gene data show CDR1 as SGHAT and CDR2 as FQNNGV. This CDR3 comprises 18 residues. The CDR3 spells CASSSLARSGVISNEQFF.

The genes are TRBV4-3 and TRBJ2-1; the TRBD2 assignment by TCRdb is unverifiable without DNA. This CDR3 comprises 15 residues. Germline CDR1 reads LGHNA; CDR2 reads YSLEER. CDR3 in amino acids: CASSQASGRMNEQFF.

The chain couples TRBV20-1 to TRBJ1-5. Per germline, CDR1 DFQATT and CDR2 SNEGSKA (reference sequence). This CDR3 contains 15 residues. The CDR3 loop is CSASDRLNSNQPQHF.

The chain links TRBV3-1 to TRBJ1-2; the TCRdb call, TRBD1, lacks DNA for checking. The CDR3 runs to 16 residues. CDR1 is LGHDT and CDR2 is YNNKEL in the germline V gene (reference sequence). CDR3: CASSLGSGRQFYGYTF.

The CDR3 sequence is CASNFLAGNGGEQFF. The gene calls are TRBV7-8 and TRBJ2-1; the D gene TCRdb calls, TRBD2, cannot be checked with no DNA. The germline gives CDR1 SGHVS, CDR2 FQNEAQ. There are 15 residues in the CDR3.

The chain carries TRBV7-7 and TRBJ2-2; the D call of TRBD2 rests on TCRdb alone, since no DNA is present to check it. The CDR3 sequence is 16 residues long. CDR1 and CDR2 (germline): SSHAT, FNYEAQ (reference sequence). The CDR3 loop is CASSRGTAPNTGELFF.

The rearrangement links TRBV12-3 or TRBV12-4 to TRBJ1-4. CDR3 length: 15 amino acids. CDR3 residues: CASSLYSQRGEKLFF.

CDR3: CATSRPGQANYEQYF. The chain links TRBV15 to TRBJ2-7; TCRdb gives TRBD1 as the D gene, but with no DNA this cannot be confirmed. Germline V gives CDR1 LNHNV, CDR2 YYDKDF (reference sequence). This CDR3 is built from 15 residues.

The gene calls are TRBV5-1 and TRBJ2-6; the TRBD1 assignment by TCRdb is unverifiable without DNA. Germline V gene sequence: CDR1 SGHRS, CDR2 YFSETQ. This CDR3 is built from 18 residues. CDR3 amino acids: CASSVRQGSTSGANVLTF.

This CDR3 reads CASSVAAEHYGYTF. The chain joins TRBV9 to TRBJ1-2. This CDR3 region has 14 residues. Germline V CDR1 and CDR2: SGDLS, YYNGEE.

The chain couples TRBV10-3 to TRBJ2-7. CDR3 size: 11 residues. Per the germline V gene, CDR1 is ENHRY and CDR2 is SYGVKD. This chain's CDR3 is CAISDTYEQYF.

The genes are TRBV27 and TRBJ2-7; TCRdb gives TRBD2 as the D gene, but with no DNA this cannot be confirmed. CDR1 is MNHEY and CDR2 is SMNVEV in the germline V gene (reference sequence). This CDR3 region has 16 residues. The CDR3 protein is CASSSLKRGGTLEQYF.

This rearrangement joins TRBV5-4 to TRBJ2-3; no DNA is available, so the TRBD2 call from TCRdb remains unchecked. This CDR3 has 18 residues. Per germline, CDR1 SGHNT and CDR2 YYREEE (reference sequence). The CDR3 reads CASSLGLAGGLRTDTQYF. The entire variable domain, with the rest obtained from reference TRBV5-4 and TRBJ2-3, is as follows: ETGVTQSPTHLIKTRGQQVTLRCSSQSGHNTVSWYQQALGQGPQFIFQYYREEENGRGNFPPRFSGLQFPNYSSELNVNALELDDSALYLCASSLGLAGGLRTDTQYFGPGTRLTVL.

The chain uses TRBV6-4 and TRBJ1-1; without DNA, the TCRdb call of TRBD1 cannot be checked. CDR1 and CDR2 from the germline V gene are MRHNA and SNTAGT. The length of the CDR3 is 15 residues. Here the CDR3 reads CASSRDRGRIAEAFF.

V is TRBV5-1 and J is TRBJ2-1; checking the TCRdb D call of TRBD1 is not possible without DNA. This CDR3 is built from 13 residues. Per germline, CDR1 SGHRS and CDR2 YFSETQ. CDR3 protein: CASKEDGDNEQFF.

The CDR3 sequence: CSVGGLNYEQYF. The V and J genes are TRBV20-1 and TRBJ2-7; TCRdb picks TRBD2, but there is no DNA to check that call. The CDR3 length is 12 residues. Looked up from germline, CDR1 is DFQATT and CDR2 is SNEGSKA (reference sequence).